A selection of T cell receptor beta chains follows, all from one sample in a study of shared clonotypes between healthy human individuals. Data came from immunoSEQ multiplex PCR; TCRdb stores just in-frame clones and leaves some out. The sample yields hundreds of thousands of clones, 73% seen once. Sequenced input: memory CD4+ T cells sorted from blood. The receptors were gathered from a woman aged 30 to 39 in good health. CDR3s include the opening cysteine and the closing phenylalanine or tryptophan. A D gene is named only where the DNA matches it firmly. Part of the rows lack a size; the others show once, few, many or a class for expanded clones.

j_gene: TRBJ2-1; len: 16; abundance: -; v_gene: TRBV6-6; d_gene: TRBD2; CDR3nt: TGTGCCAGCAGTTACTCGAGGAGCGGGGAAAACAATGAGCAGTTCTTC; CDR3aa: CASSYSRSGENNEQFF
j_gene: TRBJ2-5; len: 15; abundance: -; v_gene: TRBV5-4; d_gene: TRBD2; CDR3nt: TGTGCCAGCAGCTTGGGTGCGGGAGGAGGGGAGACCCAGTACTTC; CDR3aa: CASSLGAGGGETQYF
j_gene: TRBJ1-2; len: 14; abundance: -; v_gene: TRBV10-3; d_gene: -; CDR3nt: TGTGCCATCAGTGAGATCGAGGGGTGGAGGGGCTACACCTTC; CDR3aa: CAISEIEGWRGYTF
j_gene: TRBJ1-4; len: 16; abundance: -; v_gene: TRBV4-1; d_gene: TRBD1; CDR3nt: TGCGCCAGCAGCCAAGATCCGCGGACAGGGGAAGAAAAACTGTTTTTT; CDR3aa: CASSQDPRTGEEKLFF
j_gene: TRBJ2-1; len: 17; abundance: -; v_gene: TRBV4-1; d_gene: TRBD2; CDR3nt: TGCGCCAGCAGCCTCCGACTAGCGGGAGAAAAATACAATGAGCAGTTCTTC; CDR3aa: CASSLRLAGEKYNEQFF
j_gene: TRBJ1-2; len: 12; abundance: -; v_gene: TRBV10-3; d_gene: -; CDR3nt: TGTGCCATCTCAGACGGATACTATGGCTACACCTTC; CDR3aa: CAISDGYYGYTF
j_gene: TRBJ1-1; len: 14; abundance: many; v_gene: TRBV29-1; d_gene: -; CDR3nt: TGCAGCGTTTGTGCAGTTCCTTCTAACACTGAAGCTTTCTTT; CDR3aa: CSVCAVPSNTEAFF
j_gene: TRBJ2-5; len: 14; abundance: few; v_gene: TRBV7-8; d_gene: -; CDR3nt: TGTGCCAGCAGCCTGGGGAGGCAGCAAGAGACCCAGTACTTC; CDR3aa: CASSLGRQQETQYF
j_gene: TRBJ1-2; len: 13; abundance: -; v_gene: TRBV7-9; d_gene: TRBD1; CDR3nt: TGTGCCAGCAGACTGACAGGGAAAGTAGGCTACACCTTC; CDR3aa: CASRLTGKVGYTF
j_gene: TRBJ2-3; len: 14; abundance: -; v_gene: TRBV5-1; d_gene: TRBD2; CDR3nt: TGCGCCAGCAGCATCCCGGGACTAGTGATATCCCAGTATTTT; CDR3aa: CASSIPGLVISQYF
j_gene: TRBJ2-1; len: 13; abundance: -; v_gene: TRBV29-1; d_gene: -; CDR3nt: TGCAGCGTGGCACAGCCGCTAGCCAATGAGCAGTTCTTC; CDR3aa: CSVAQPLANEQFF
j_gene: TRBJ2-1; len: 16; abundance: -; v_gene: TRBV11-2; d_gene: TRBD2; CDR3nt: TGTGCCAGCAGCTTAGGACTAGCGGGAGGTTGGAATGAGCAGTTCTTC; CDR3aa: CASSLGLAGGWNEQFF
j_gene: TRBJ1-5; len: 12; abundance: many; v_gene: TRBV6-6; d_gene: -; CDR3nt: TGTGCCGCGGCGAGAGTAAATCAGCCCCAGCATTTT; CDR3aa: CAAARVNQPQHF
j_gene: TRBJ2-1; len: 12; abundance: -; v_gene: TRBV29-1; d_gene: -; CDR3nt: TGCAGCGTTGGGAGTGGCTACAATGAGCAGTTCTTC; CDR3aa: CSVGSGYNEQFF
j_gene: TRBJ2-2; len: 15; abundance: -; v_gene: TRBV5-1; d_gene: -; CDR3nt: TGCGCCAGCAGCGGGGGGGCTATCGGCACCGGGGAGCTGTTTTTT; CDR3aa: CASSGGAIGTGELFF
j_gene: TRBJ2-1; len: 13; abundance: -; v_gene: TRBV19; d_gene: -; CDR3nt: TGTGCCTGCGGGCGGATAAACTACAATGAGCAGTTCTTC; CDR3aa: CACGRINYNEQFF
j_gene: TRBJ2-2; len: 14; abundance: -; v_gene: TRBV4-2; d_gene: -; CDR3nt: TGTGCCAGCAGCATAACAGGGAGGGCCGGGGAGCTGTTTTTT; CDR3aa: CASSITGRAGELFF
j_gene: TRBJ2-3; len: 17; abundance: few; v_gene: TRBV7-2; d_gene: TRBD2; CDR3nt: TGTGCCAGCAGCTCCGCCCCGGGGGGGCGGGAGGGAGGTACGCAGTATTTT; CDR3aa: CASSSAPGGREGGTQYF
j_gene: TRBJ1-4; len: 17; abundance: many; v_gene: TRBV23-1; d_gene: -; CDR3nt: TGCGCCAGCAGTCAATCGATGGGGGCAGGAACGAATGAAAAACTGTTTTTT; CDR3aa: CASSQSMGAGTNEKLFF
j_gene: TRBJ1-5; len: 18; abundance: -; v_gene: TRBV27; d_gene: TRBD1; CDR3nt: TGTGCCAGCAGTCCCCGGGACAGGGGGGAGGAGAGCAATCAGCCCCAGCATTTT; CDR3aa: CASSPRDRGEESNQPQHF
j_gene: TRBJ2-2; len: 13; abundance: -; v_gene: TRBV7-9; d_gene: -; CDR3nt: TGTGCCAGCAGCCCCAGGGTTCCCGGGGAGCTGTTTTTT; CDR3aa: CASSPRVPGELFF
j_gene: TRBJ2-7; len: 14; abundance: -; v_gene: TRBV5-1; d_gene: TRBD1; CDR3nt: TGCGCCAGCAGCTTGGGGACAGGGGGCTTGGAGCAGTACTTC; CDR3aa: CASSLGTGGLEQYF
j_gene: TRBJ1-5; len: 16; abundance: -; v_gene: TRBV6-6; d_gene: -; CDR3nt: TGTGCCAGCAGTTACGGTACGGGGGGAAGCAATCAGCCCCAGCATTTT; CDR3aa: CASSYGTGGSNQPQHF
j_gene: TRBJ2-5; len: 15; abundance: -; v_gene: TRBV28; d_gene: -; CDR3nt: TGTGCCAGCATGACGGGAGCGGGTATAGTGGAGACCCAGTACTTC; CDR3aa: CASMTGAGIVETQYF
j_gene: TRBJ2-7; len: 12; abundance: -; v_gene: TRBV2; d_gene: -; CDR3nt: TGTGCCAGCACCGAGAGAGGGGACGAGCAGTACTTC; CDR3aa: CASTERGDEQYF
j_gene: TRBJ2-7; len: 15; abundance: -; v_gene: TRBV6-1; d_gene: TRBD1; CDR3nt: TGTGCCAGCAGTGATAGGGACAGGGGGCTTTACGAGCAGTACTTC; CDR3aa: CASSDRDRGLYEQYF
j_gene: TRBJ1-1; len: 13; abundance: few; v_gene: TRBV6-1; d_gene: -; CDR3nt: TGTGCCAGCAGCCCTAACTTAAACACTGAAGCTTTCTTT; CDR3aa: CASSPNLNTEAFF
j_gene: TRBJ2-3; len: 14; abundance: -; v_gene: TRBV7-9; d_gene: TRBD1; CDR3nt: TGTGCCAGCACCCTGGACAGGGTATTGAATACGCAGTATTTT; CDR3aa: CASTLDRVLNTQYF
j_gene: TRBJ1-4; len: 12; abundance: -; v_gene: TRBV4-1; d_gene: -; CDR3nt: TGCGCCAGCAGCCAAGCCCTTGAAAAACTGTTTTTT; CDR3aa: CASSQALEKLFF
j_gene: TRBJ2-7; len: 14; abundance: -; v_gene: TRBV28; d_gene: -; CDR3nt: TGTGCCAGCAGGCGGCAGATCCTATCCTACGAGCAGTACTTC; CDR3aa: CASRRQILSYEQYF
j_gene: TRBJ2-4; len: 19; abundance: -; v_gene: TRBV19; d_gene: TRBD1; CDR3nt: TGTGCCAGTAGGGACGGGACAGGGAGGGATCGGTTAGCCAAAAACATTCAGTACTTC; CDR3aa: CASRDGTGRDRLAKNIQYF
j_gene: TRBJ1-2; len: 18; abundance: -; v_gene: TRBV21-1; d_gene: -; CDR3nt: TGTGCCAGCAGCAAAGTTGGAATGTTGGCAGGGGAACGGTATGGCTACACCTTC; CDR3aa: CASSKVGMLAGERYGYTF
j_gene: TRBJ1-5; len: 14; abundance: -; v_gene: TRBV18; d_gene: -; CDR3nt: TGTGCCAGCTCACCAGGGGTTAACGAACAGCCCCAGCATTTT; CDR3aa: CASSPGVNEQPQHF
j_gene: TRBJ1-5; len: 14; abundance: -; v_gene: TRBV28; d_gene: TRBD1; CDR3nt: TGTGCCAGCAGGCCGGCGCAGGGGGCTCAGCCCCAGCATTTT; CDR3aa: CASRPAQGAQPQHF
j_gene: TRBJ2-7; len: 14; abundance: -; v_gene: TRBV2; d_gene: -; CDR3nt: TGTGCCAGCAGTGTAGGGAGGACGGCCTACGAGCAGTACTTC; CDR3aa: CASSVGRTAYEQYF
j_gene: TRBJ1-5; len: 13; abundance: -; v_gene: TRBV6-5; d_gene: -; CDR3nt: TGTGCCAGCAGTTACACGGGGAGCCAGCCCCAGCATTTT; CDR3aa: CASSYTGSQPQHF
j_gene: TRBJ2-4; len: 20; abundance: -; v_gene: TRBV9; d_gene: TRBD2; CDR3nt: TGTGCCAGCAGCGTAGGGACTCCGGGACTAGCGGAGTTAGCCAAAAACATTCAGTACTTC; CDR3aa: CASSVGTPGLAELAKNIQYF
j_gene: TRBJ2-5; len: 12; abundance: once; v_gene: TRBV2; d_gene: -; CDR3nt: TGTGCCAGCACGGGGGGCTCGGAGACCCAGTACTTC; CDR3aa: CASTGGSETQYF
j_gene: TRBJ2-1; len: 13; abundance: -; v_gene: TRBV25-1; d_gene: -; CDR3nt: TGTGCCAGCAGTGAAGAACAAGCCAATGAGCAGTTCTTC; CDR3aa: CASSEEQANEQFF
j_gene: TRBJ2-5; len: 13; abundance: -; v_gene: TRBV18; d_gene: TRBD1; CDR3nt: TGTGCCAGCGGGACACAGGGGCGGGAGACCCAGTACTTC; CDR3aa: CASGTQGRETQYF
j_gene: TRBJ2-7; len: 14; abundance: -; v_gene: TRBV6-5; d_gene: -; CDR3nt: TGTGCCAGCAGTCACGGGACGGGACTCTACGAGCAGTACTTC; CDR3aa: CASSHGTGLYEQYF
j_gene: TRBJ2-7; len: 18; abundance: few; v_gene: TRBV5-6; d_gene: TRBD1; CDR3nt: TGTGCCAGCAGCACTGGACAGGGACGGTGGACTGGGTCCCACGAGCAGTACTTC; CDR3aa: CASSTGQGRWTGSHEQYF
j_gene: TRBJ1-4; len: 15; abundance: -; v_gene: TRBV25-1; d_gene: TRBD1; CDR3nt: TGTGCCAGCAGTATCCAACAGGGGGTTAATGAAAAACTGTTTTTT; CDR3aa: CASSIQQGVNEKLFF
j_gene: TRBJ2-5; len: 13; abundance: once; v_gene: TRBV10-3; d_gene: -; CDR3nt: TGTGCCATCAGGACACAGGTGGTAGAGACCCAGTACTTC; CDR3aa: CAIRTQVVETQYF
j_gene: TRBJ2-3; len: 15; abundance: -; v_gene: TRBV18; d_gene: -; CDR3nt: TGTGCCAGCTCACCAGAGTATCTTAGCACAGATACGCAGTATTTT; CDR3aa: CASSPEYLSTDTQYF
j_gene: TRBJ2-1; len: 14; abundance: many; v_gene: TRBV7-2; d_gene: -; CDR3nt: TGTGCCAGCAGCTTATCAAGCTCCTACAATGAGCAGTTCTTC; CDR3aa: CASSLSSSYNEQFF
j_gene: TRBJ1-1; len: 12; abundance: once; v_gene: TRBV6-1; d_gene: -; CDR3nt: TGTGCCAGCAGTCACAGGAACACTGAAGCTTTCTTT; CDR3aa: CASSHRNTEAFF
j_gene: TRBJ2-1; len: 13; abundance: -; v_gene: TRBV27; d_gene: TRBD1; CDR3nt: TGTGCCAGCAGTTGGACAGGGGACAATGAGCAGTTCTTC; CDR3aa: CASSWTGDNEQFF
j_gene: TRBJ2-7; len: 14; abundance: once; v_gene: TRBV6-6; d_gene: TRBD2; CDR3nt: TGTGCCAGCAGTTACGCGGGAGGGAGTTACGAGCAGTACTTC; CDR3aa: CASSYAGGSYEQYF
j_gene: TRBJ2-1; len: 15; abundance: -; v_gene: TRBV10-1; d_gene: -; CDR3nt: TGCGCCAGCAGTGAGTCCCGGGCACTGTACAATGAGCAGTTCTTC; CDR3aa: CASSESRALYNEQFF
j_gene: TRBJ1-2; len: 14; abundance: -; v_gene: TRBV27; d_gene: -; CDR3nt: TGTGCCAGCAGGGGGACCGTGGGGGGCTATGGCTACACCTTC; CDR3aa: CASRGTVGGYGYTF
j_gene: TRBJ2-1; len: 14; abundance: -; v_gene: TRBV7-2; d_gene: -; CDR3nt: TGTGCCAGCAGCACGGGACTCGCATACAATGAGCAGTTCTTC; CDR3aa: CASSTGLAYNEQFF
j_gene: TRBJ2-7; len: 14; abundance: -; v_gene: TRBV28; d_gene: TRBD1; CDR3nt: TGTGCCAGCAGCGACAGGGGTCTGATGTACGAGCAGTACTTC; CDR3aa: CASSDRGLMYEQYF
j_gene: TRBJ1-1; len: 14; abundance: once; v_gene: TRBV25-1; d_gene: TRBD1; CDR3nt: TGTGCCAGCAGTGAATCAGGGACAGGGGGTAAGGCTTTCTTT; CDR3aa: CASSESGTGGKAFF
j_gene: TRBJ1-1; len: 12; abundance: -; v_gene: TRBV5-6; d_gene: -; CDR3nt: TGTGCCAGCAGCTTCAGTGGAGGAGGCGCTTTCTTT; CDR3aa: CASSFSGGGAFF
j_gene: TRBJ2-7; len: 14; abundance: -; v_gene: TRBV10-3; d_gene: TRBD2; CDR3nt: TGTGCCATCAGTGACGGGAGGGCCTCCTACGAGCAGTACTTC; CDR3aa: CAISDGRASYEQYF
j_gene: TRBJ1-4; len: 16; abundance: -; v_gene: TRBV7-2; d_gene: TRBD1; CDR3nt: TGTGCCAGCAGCTTAGAAAGGGGGCCAGTTGGTGAAAAACTGTTTTTT; CDR3aa: CASSLERGPVGEKLFF
j_gene: TRBJ1-4; len: 14; abundance: -; v_gene: TRBV11-2; d_gene: -; CDR3nt: TGTGCCAGCAGCTTAGGATCCACTAATGAAAAACTGTTTTTT; CDR3aa: CASSLGSTNEKLFF
j_gene: TRBJ2-2; len: 14; abundance: few; v_gene: TRBV10-1; d_gene: -; CDR3nt: TGCGCCAGCAGGCCAACAGCCTCCACCGGGGAGCTGTTTTTT; CDR3aa: CASRPTASTGELFF